These 13 T cell receptor beta chains came from one sample sequenced in a study of CD8 T cells in ankylosing spondylitis. From the 5' RACE reads, TCRdb called clonotypes with MiXCR, one entry per CDR3 protein. Found here are under 10,000 distinct CDR3 sequences, around 6% of them singletons; the top ten hold roughly two fifths. Material: blood, either unsorted or a sorted T cell fraction (not recorded which). These receptors came from a female donor with ankylosing spondylitis or in good health (not recorded which).

The gene calls are TRBV19 and TRBJ2-3, with D perhaps assigned TRBD1 or TRBD2 (5 bases each). Trimming left V 7 bases short and J 0 bases short, with 17 bases between. The CDR3 is 16 amino acids. The germline V gene has CDR1 LNHDA and CDR2 SQIVND (reference sequence). The CDR3 DNA reads TGTGCCAGTAAGGATCGGGGACCTTCGAGCACAGATACGCAGTATTTT. Amino acids: CASKDRGPSSTDTQYF. Filled out from reference TRBV19 and TRBJ2-3, the complete variable domain reads DGGITQSPKYLFRKEGQNVTLSCEQNLNHDAMYWYRQDPGQGLRLIYYSQIVNDFQKGDIAEGYSVSREKKESFPLTVTSAQKNPTAFYLCASKDRGPSSTDTQYFGPGTRLTVL.

By share, this clonotype ranks as medium-sized. V and J are TRBV9 and TRBJ1-4; D perhaps matches TRBD1 (6 bases). V lost 3 bases to trimming and J lost 11 bases, with 14 bases between them. From germline, CDR1 is SGDLS and CDR2 YYNGEE. The CDR3 sequence is 13 residues long. The CDR3 nucleotides read TGTGCCAGCAGCGCGTCCAGGGGTGACAAACTGTTTTTT. Protein product: CASSASRGDKLFF.

The CDR3 loop reads CASSVGGFPYEQYF. In DNA form, the CDR3 reads TGTGCCAGCAGCGTAGGGGGCTTCCCCTACGAGCAGTACTTC. V is TRBV9 and J is TRBJ2-7; D is perhaps TRBD1 (5 bases). Germline CDR1 is SGDLS and CDR2 is YYNGEE. This CDR3 is built from 14 residues. Between the trimmed V and J ends, which lost 0 bases and 2 bases, there was a span of 9 bases.

This sequence joins TRBV9 and TRBJ2-3; TRBD2 aligns across 7 bases. The length of the CDR3 is 15 residues. The V gene end was trimmed by 0 bases and the J gene end by 2 bases; junction bases not matched to a gene: 3. Germline loops: CDR1 SGDLS, CDR2 YYNGEE. CDR3 sequence reads: CASSVDLADTDTQYF. In nucleotides, the CDR3 is TGTGCCAGCAGCGTAGACCTAGCGGACACAGATACGCAGTATTTT.

This clonotype was detected many times. The rearrangement uses TRBV9 and TRBJ2-1; possible D gene TRBD2, 6 bases. The V end lost 2 bases, the J end lost 8 bases, and 17 bases lay between the germline ends. The CDR3 loop spans 15 amino acids. Per germline, CDR1 SGDLS and CDR2 YYNGEE. CDR3: CASSVSGSGLHEQFF. The CDR3 DNA reads as TGTGCCAGCAGCGTTTCGGGGAGCGGGCTGCATGAGCAGTTCTTC.

This clonotype came up many times. The chain employs TRBV9 and TRBJ2-1; 9 nucleotides align to TRBD2. Per germline, CDR1 SGDLS and CDR2 YYNGEE. This CDR3 has 16 amino acids. V lost 0 bases, J lost 6 bases, and 7 bases stayed unmatched. The CDR3 DNA sequence: TGTGCCAGCAGCGTAGGGGCTAGCGGGGTTGGCAATGAGCAGTTCTTC. This encodes CASSVGASGVGNEQFF.

This clonotype came up many times. The chain has TRBV9 and TRBJ2-4, with 7 bases fitting TRBD1. CDR1 SGDLS and CDR2 YYNGEE come from the germline V gene. Trimming cost V 5 bases and J 7 bases; bases outside gene matches: 12. CDR3 length: 15 residues. CDR3 coding DNA: TGTGCCAGCAGTGAAGGGGGCGCACTATTGAACATTCAGTACTTC. Amino acid sequence: CASSEGGALLNIQYF.

This clonotype was picked up many times. The rearrangement joins TRBV9 to TRBJ2-5, with D possibly called TRBD1 or TRBD2 (5 bases each). CDR1 is SGDLS, CDR2 YYNGEE, per germline. This CDR3 spans 13 amino acids. V was clipped by 3 bases and J by 6 bases, with 12 bases between them. DNA of the CDR3: TGTGCCAGCAGCGGAGGGGATTTGAAGACCCAGTACTTC. It specifies CASSGGDLKTQYF.

Relative to its sample, this clonotype is medium-sized. CDR3 sequence (DNA): TGTGCCAGCAGCGCCGGAGGGGGTAATGAAAAACTGTTTTTT. It translates to CASSAGGGNEKLFF. This chain connects TRBV9 to TRBJ1-4; tentatively, D is TRBD1 (6 bases). The CDR3 extends over 14 amino acids. Germline-derived CDR1 and CDR2 are SGDLS and YYNGEE. V gave up 3 bases and J gave up 4 bases, with 10 bases separating them. The full variable domain, completed using reference TRBV9 and TRBJ1-4, is DSGVTQTPKHLITATGQRVTLRCSPRSGDLSVYWYQQSLDQGLQFLIQYYNGEERAKGNILERFSAQQFPDLHSELNLSSLELGDSALYFCASSAGGGNEKLFFGSGTQLSVL.

The table lists this clonotype with many counts. V gene TRBV9 combines with J gene TRBJ2-1; perhaps TRBD1 as D (6 bases). In germline, CDR1 is SGDLS, CDR2 YYNGEE. The CDR3 has 14 residues. Trimming cost V 0 bases and J 5 bases, with 9 bases left between them. This CDR3 is CASSVDRVDNEQFF. The DNA for the CDR3 is TGTGCCAGCAGCGTAGACAGGGTTGACAATGAGCAGTTCTTC.

This clonotype was picked up a small number of times. The rearrangement links TRBV9 to TRBJ1-2; maybe TRBD1 (6 bases). The CDR3 has 17 amino acids. Germline lookup yields CDR1 SGDLS and CDR2 YYNGEE. Trimming left V 0 bases short and J 0 bases short, with 15 bases between. The CDR3 reads CASSVGTAYLPNYGYTF. In DNA, the CDR3 is TGTGCCAGCAGCGTAGGGACAGCGTACCTCCCTAACTATGGCTACACCTTC. Full variable domain (rest looked up from reference TRBV9 and TRBJ1-2): DSGVTQTPKHLITATGQRVTLRCSPRSGDLSVYWYQQSLDQGLQFLIQYYNGEERAKGNILERFSAQQFPDLHSELNLSSLELGDSALYFCASSVGTAYLPNYGYTFGSGTRLTVV.

This clonotype was seen a handful of times. J is TRBJ2-3 and V is TRBV9, with TRBD2 identical over 8 bases. The CDR3 is 16 residues long. Germline V gene data show CDR1 as SGDLS and CDR2 as YYNGEE. V lost 4 bases to trimming and J lost 2 bases; unmatched junction nucleotides: 9. CDR3 in DNA: TGTGCCAGCAGCCCCCTAGCGGGTACCTACACAGATACGCAGTATTTT. This codes for CASSPLAGTYTDTQYF.

This clonotype came up many times. The gene calls are TRBV9 and TRBJ2-2; D may be TRBD2 (6 bases). The V gene lost 0 bases and the J gene lost 4 bases, with 13 bases spanning the gap. The CDR3 contains 16 residues. Germline CDR1 SGDLS, CDR2 YYNGEE. In DNA, the CDR3 is TGTGCCAGCAGCGTAGATCCTCCCGGGGGCACCGGGGAGCTGTTTTTT. Its protein is CASSVDPPGGTGELFF.